Following are 22 T cell receptor beta chains from one sample sequenced in a study of tumor and adjacent non-tumor tissue in lung cancer. A modified ARM-PCR protocol with three rounds of nested PCR amplified TCRbeta. From the multiplex PCR reads, TCRdb called clonotypes with MiXCR, one entry per CDR3 protein. The data hold under 150,000 distinct CDR3 sequences, with approximately 70% observed a single time. RNA was extracted from bulk tissue without any cell sorting. Sample: lung tumor tissue. The receptors here all came from a man aged 55 to 70 with small cell lung cancer.

This clonotype was observed a handful of times. The rearrangement joins TRBV20-1 to TRBJ2-1, with TRBD2 identical over 8 bases. Looked up from germline, CDR1 is DFQATT and CDR2 is SNEGSKA (reference sequence). Germline trimming cut 5 bases from V and 0 bases from J; bases unmatched to any gene: 9. This CDR3 contains 16 residues. CDR3 bases: TGCAGTGCTCAATTTATAGCGGGGAGCTCCTACAATGAGCAGTTCTTC. Its protein is CSAQFIAGSSYNEQFF.

This clonotype was picked up a small number of times. The chain couples TRBV30 to TRBJ1-2, with 8 positions matching TRBD1. Trimming took 4 bases from V and 1 from J; bases not matched to a gene: 5. CDR1 is GTSNPN, CDR2 SVGIG, per germline (reference sequence). This CDR3 is 14 amino acids long. CDR3 loop: CAWNRDRYNYGYTF. CDR3 coding DNA: TGTGCCTGGAACCGGGACAGGTATAACTATGGCTACACCTTC.

The chain recombines TRBV5-1 with TRBJ2-2; the match to TRBD2 covers 7 bases. CDR1 is SGHRS, CDR2 YFSETQ, per germline. The CDR3 extends over 16 amino acids. The trim removed 4 bases at V and 8 bases at J, leaving 14 bases unmatched. For the CDR3, the DNA is TGCGCCAGCAGCGAACACGGGACTACGCTAGAGGGGGAGCTGTTTTTT. Its translation: CASSEHGTTLEGELFF.

About this clonotype: The conserved phenylalanine or tryptophan is not found at the CDR3 terminus, so this likely reflects a read error. V and J are TRBV28 and TRBJ2-1, with 7 bases fitting TRBD2. This CDR3 comprises 16 residues. Germline loops: CDR1 MDHEN, CDR2 SYDVKM. In DNA, the CDR3 is TGTGCCAGCAATTTAGACGGAGGGGAGGGGTACAATGAGCAGTTCTTA. Amino acids: CASNLDGGEGYNEQFL.

Turning to this clonotype: The missing conserved phenylalanine or tryptophan at the end of this CDR3 makes a read error likely. V usage is TRBV10-3 and J usage is TRBJ1-5, with D perhaps matching TRBD1 (5 bases). The V gene's germline CDR1 is ENHRY and CDR2 SYGVKD. The length of the CDR3 is 13 residues. Here the CDR3 reads CAIAGGRNQSQHL. DNA of the CDR3: TGTGCCATCGCTGGGGGACGCAATCAGTCCCAGCATCTT.

This clonotype has ten or more counts. This chain connects TRBV29-1 to TRBJ2-1; 7 bases line up with TRBD2. The CDR3 loop spans 13 amino acids. The V gene's germline CDR1 is SQVTM and CDR2 ANQGSEA. V shed 7 bases and J 13 bases; nucleotides not matched to a gene: 16. As DNA, the CDR3 is TGCAGCGCAGCCGCCCCCCTCCAGCGGGAACAGTTCTTC. Protein: CSAAAPLQREQFF.

This chain links TRBV5-1 with TRBJ2-1; D may be TRBD2 (5 bases). V was clipped by 7 bases and J by 0 bases, with 14 bases between them. Germline-derived CDR1 and CDR2 are SGHRS and YFSETQ. The length of the CDR3 is 15 residues. The CDR3 reads CASLKDGSSYNEQFF. The CDR3 DNA sequence: TGCGCCAGCCTCAAGGATGGGAGCTCCTACAATGAGCAGTTCTTC.

This clonotype was seen a few times. CDR3 protein: CASSYSIMEAFF. In nucleotides, the CDR3 is TGTGCCAGCAGTTACTCCATTATGGAGGCTTTCTTT. This chain connects TRBV6-6 to TRBJ1-1, with unresolved D. The germline V gene encodes CDR1 MNHNY and CDR2 SVGAGI (reference sequence). The CDR3 contains 12 residues. V was clipped by 0 bases and J by 11 bases, with 10 bases between them.

On this clonotype itself: Since the CDR3 does not end with the conserved phenylalanine or tryptophan, this likely comes from a read error. The rearrangement joins TRBV20-1 to TRBJ1-2; 9 bases map to TRBD1. The CDR3 covers 15 residues. CDR1 is DFQATT and CDR2 is SNEGSKA in the germline V gene (reference sequence). The J segment lost 4 bases and the V segment lost 2 bases, leaving 8 bases of the junction unmatched. CDR3 nucleotides: TGCAGTGCTAGACCGGGACAGGGTATGGGCTATGGCTACACCCTC. It specifies CSARPGQGMGYGYTL.

The chain is built from TRBV6-1 and TRBJ2-2; possibly TRBD1 for D (6 bases). Germline V gene lookup returns CDR1 MNHNS and CDR2 SASEGT. This CDR3 spans 15 amino acids. Trimming removed 7 bases at V and 4 bases at J, with 16 bases between. In nucleotides, the CDR3 is TGTGCCAGCACTTTGGACAGCTCGATCACCGGGGAGCTGTTTTTT. It encodes CASTLDSSITGELFF.

The J gene is TRBJ1-2, the V gene TRBV29-1, with a weak D call TRBD1 (6 bases). The V gene's germline CDR1 is SQVTM and CDR2 ANQGSEA. This CDR3 is built from 12 residues. With 6 bases removed from V and 4 bases from J, the gap between germline ends came to 12 bases. CDR3: CSVSVDSYGYTF. Written as DNA, the CDR3 is TGCAGCGTCAGTGTGGACAGCTATGGCTACACCTTC.

This clonotype was seen a handful of times. The chain couples TRBV5-1 to TRBJ1-4; possible D gene TRBD1, 5 bases. Trimming pared 6 bases from V and 7 bases from J, leaving 16 bases between. This CDR3 contains 14 residues. Germline V lookup: CDR1 SGHRS, CDR2 YFSETQ. CDR3: CASTQAGRGEKLFF. CDR3 nucleotide sequence: TGCGCCAGCACCCAAGCAGGGAGGGGTGAAAAACTGTTTTTT.

Ten or more counts support this clonotype. This chain joins TRBV29-1 and TRBJ2-5, with D maybe TRBD1 (7 bases). This CDR3 has 14 amino acids. CDR1 is SQVTM and CDR2 is ANQGSEA in the germline V gene. V was pared by 2 bases and J by 3 bases, with 13 bases between. The CDR3 spells CSVESGGPKETQYF. The CDR3 bases are TGCAGCGTTGAATCAGGGGGGCCTAAAGAGACCCAGTACTTC.

Regarding this clonotype: A clone one base away is much larger, so this may be a read error. The genes are TRBV20-1 and TRBJ1-5; D is ambiguous. The CDR3 runs 15 residues. The germline V and J ends were trimmed by 5 bases and 0 bases, with 14 bases remaining between them. Looked up from germline, CDR1 is DFQATT and CDR2 is SNEGSKA (reference sequence). CDR3 region: CSAGKGGNSNQPQHF. Here the CDR3 DNA reads TGCAGTGCTGGGAAAGGAGGGAATAGCAATCAGCCCCAGCATTTT.

As to this clonotype: This may come from a read error, since a much larger clone is one base off. The chain uses TRBV20-1 and TRBJ2-3, with D hard to call. Germline lookup yields CDR1 DFQATT and CDR2 SNEGSKA (reference sequence). The CDR3 spans 13 residues. The CDR3, as DNA: TGCAGTGCTAGAGTCTCAGGCACAGATATGCAGTATTTT. As protein: CSARVSGTDMQYF.

With regard to this clonotype: Its ends do not fully match the called genes, so a read error is possible. The chain uses TRBV28 and TRBJ2-1; unclear D gene. The germline gives CDR1 MDHEN, CDR2 SYDVKM. This CDR3 region has 16 residues. In DNA, the CDR3 is TGTGCCAGCAGTTTGACGCGCGGCAACTCCTACGATGAGCAGTTCTTC. Translation: CASSLTRGNSYDEQFF. The full variable domain, in which reference TRBV28 and TRBJ2-1 provide the parts outside the CDR3, is DVKVTQSSRYLVKRTGEKVFLECVQDMDHENMFWYRQDPGLGLRLIYFSYDVKMKEKGDIPEGYSVSREKKERFSLILESASTNQTSMYLCASSLTRGNSYDEQFFGPGTRLTVL.

About this clonotype: An end of the junction differs from the germline gene, which may be a read error. This rearrangement joins TRBV4-1 to TRBJ2-7; tentative D call: TRBD2 (5 bases). The CDR3 spans 11 residues. Germline CDR1 and CDR2: MGHRA and YSYEKL. Here the CDR3 DNA reads TGCGCCAGCGGCCAAGGACTCGAGCAATACTTC. It yields the protein CASGQGLEQYF.

The genes are TRBV20-1 and TRBJ2-7; 11 nucleotides line up with TRBD1. Germline CDR1 and CDR2: DFQATT and SNEGSKA (reference sequence). The CDR3 extends over 14 amino acids. Trimming at V came to 4 bases and at J to 0 bases, leaving 2 bases not matched to a gene. CDR3 in amino acids: CSAMGQGGSYEQYF. As DNA, the CDR3 is TGCAGTGCTATGGGACAGGGGGGCTCCTACGAGCAGTACTTC.

The rearrangement uses TRBV11-2 and TRBJ2-1; maybe TRBD1 (5 bases). V gave up 6 bases and J gave up 6 bases, with 18 bases separating them. The CDR3 is 15 amino acids. Germline V gene sequence: CDR1 SGHAT, CDR2 FQNNGV. CDR3 in amino acids: CASSKTGSQGNEQFF. In DNA, the CDR3 is TGTGCCAGCAGTAAAACAGGATCCCAAGGCAATGAGCAGTTCTTC. The full variable domain, its missing parts supplied by reference TRBV11-2 and TRBJ2-1, is EAGVAQSPRYKIIEKRQSVAFWCNPISGHATLYWYQQILGQGPKLLIQFQNNGVVDDSQLPKDRFSAERLKGVDSTLKIQPAKLEDSAVYLCASSKTGSQGNEQFFGPGTRLTVL.

To note about this clonotype: This could be a read error, since a much larger clone is one nucleotide away. This rearrangement joins TRBV29-1 to TRBJ1-1, with D perhaps TRBD1 (5 bases). Trimming took 3 bases from V and 7 from J, leaving 12 bases between them. CDR3 length: 12 residues. Germline V CDR1 and CDR2: SQVTM, ANQGSEA. CDR3 loop: CSVDSADIEAFF. For the CDR3, the DNA is TGCAGCGTTGATTCAGCGGACATTGAAGCTTTCTTT.

This sequence joins TRBV29-1 and TRBJ1-1; D remains unclear. This CDR3 comprises 16 residues. The V end lost 6 bases, the J end lost 6 bases, and 26 bases lay between the germline ends. Germline values: CDR1 SQVTM, CDR2 ANQGSEA. The DNA for the CDR3 is TGCAGCGTCCGCTCACGAGATGGGGTGGTGTCTGCTGAAGCTTTCTTT. This codes for CSVRSRDGVVSAEAFF.

The chain employs TRBV6-2 or TRBV6-3 and TRBJ1-2; D is ambiguous. Trimming left V 6 bases short and J 3 bases short, with 11 bases between. This CDR3 has 13 residues. Germline V gene sequence: CDR1 MNHEY, CDR2 SVGEGT. In DNA form, the CDR3 reads TGTGCCAGCAGATACGACACGGACTATGGCTACACCTTC. Translating gives CASRYDTDYGYTF.